This passage covers 20 T cell receptor beta chains from one sample sequenced in a study of a mutant IDH1 vaccine in newly diagnosed glioma. The repertoire was sequenced with immunoSEQ multiplex PCR; TCRdb's copy has only in-frame clones and lacks some. The profile shows tens of thousands of clones, around nine tenths of them singletons. Regarding time point: baseline, week 1 (first vaccination visit). The treatment: pre-vaccination baseline after standard-of-care therapy. Sample: PBMCs, taken from a glioma patient treated with radiotherapy, temozolomide or both. The source of these receptors is a woman aged 40-49 years with glioma.

V is TRBV7-9 and J is TRBJ1-1; no reliable D call. This CDR3 spans 14 amino acids. Germline CDR1 is SEHNR and CDR2 is FQNEAQ (reference sequence). V shed 3 bases and J shed 4 bases, with 12 bases lying between them. This CDR3 is CASSLTDWGTEAFF. The CDR3 DNA is TGTGCCAGCAGCTTGACGGATTGGGGCACTGAAGCTTTCTTT.

The rearrangement links TRBV29-1 to TRBJ2-3; 7 bases fit TRBD1. V lost 4 bases, J lost 0 bases, and 7 bases stayed unmatched. Germline CDR1 reads SQVTM; CDR2 reads ANQGSEA. The CDR3 runs 15 residues. The CDR3 region has the DNA TGCAGCGTTGTGACCCGACAGGGTAGCACAGATACGCAGTATTTT. This gives the protein CSVVTRQGSTDTQYF.

The rearrangement links TRBV4-1 to TRBJ1-1; D unclear. Trimming cost V 0 bases and J 1 base, with 6 bases left between them. The CDR3 runs to 14 residues. Germline assignment: CDR1 MGHRA and CDR2 YSYEKL. The CDR3 loop is CASSQESTNTEAFF. CDR3 bases: TGCGCCAGCAGCCAAGAGTCCACGAACACTGAAGCTTTCTTT.

V gene TRBV4-1 combines with J gene TRBJ1-2, with D perhaps TRBD1 (5 bases). Looked up from germline, CDR1 is MGHRA and CDR2 is YSYEKL. The CDR3 consists of 17 residues. With 3 bases removed from V and 5 bases from J, the gap between germline ends came to 22 bases. CDR3 sequence: CASSQDQSGTLSYGYTF. As DNA, the CDR3 is TGCGCCAGCAGCCAGGACCAATCCGGGACGCTCAGTTATGGCTACACCTTC.

The chain carries TRBV7-9 and TRBJ2-1, with a possible D match to TRBD1 (8 bases). Trimming shortened V by 5 bases and J by 7 bases, and 15 bases separated the two germline ends. Germline V gives CDR1 SEHNR, CDR2 FQNEAQ (reference sequence). CDR3 size: 14 residues. CDR3 residues: CASSPLQGGNEQFF. The CDR3 DNA sequence: TGTGCCAGCAGCCCCTTACAGGGGGGGAATGAGCAGTTCTTC. The full variable domain, its missing parts supplied by reference TRBV7-9 and TRBJ2-1, is DTGVSQNPRHKITKRGQNVTFRCDPISEHNRLYWYRQTLGQGPEFLTYFQNEAQLEKSRLLSDRFSAERPKGSFSTLEIQRTEQGDSAMYLCASSPLQGGNEQFFGPGTRLTVL.

The V and J genes are TRBV6-1 and TRBJ2-5; TRBD1 might be the D (5 bases). Per germline, CDR1 MNHNS and CDR2 SASEGT. V shed 2 bases and J shed 4 bases, with 11 bases lying between them. The length of the CDR3 is 14 residues. This CDR3 is CASSEYDSRETQYF. CDR3 DNA sequence: TGTGCCAGCAGTGAATACGACAGTAGAGAGACCCAGTACTTC.

The chain uses TRBV6-5 and TRBJ1-2; D possibly corresponds to TRBD1 (6 bases). The CDR3 contains 13 residues. The V end lost 6 bases, the J end lost 2 bases, and 10 bases lay between the germline ends. The germline V gene has CDR1 MNHEY and CDR2 SVGAGI. The CDR3 sequence is CASRKQGNYGYTF. For the CDR3, the DNA is TGTGCCAGCAGAAAACAGGGAAACTATGGCTACACCTTC.

The chain employs TRBV4-1 and TRBJ2-7; D uncertain. From germline, CDR1 is MGHRA and CDR2 YSYEKL. V was clipped by 0 bases and J by 4 bases, with 16 bases between them. The CDR3 loop spans 16 amino acids. CDR3 DNA: TGCGCCAGCAGCCAAGATTATAAGGGTGTCGGGTACGAGCAGTACTTC. Its translation: CASSQDYKGVGYEQYF.

The V call is TRBV11-1, the J call TRBJ1-4; TRBD1 aligns across 8 bases. Unmatched junction bases numbered 9, after V lost 5 bases and J lost 7 bases. This CDR3 comprises 15 residues. CDR1 SGHAT and CDR2 FQDESV come from the germline V gene (reference sequence). The CDR3 spells CASSRQGQDGEKLFF. CDR3 in DNA: TGTGCCAGCAGCCGACAGGGACAGGACGGTGAAAAACTGTTTTTT. Complete variable domain (other parts from reference TRBV11-1 and TRBJ1-4): EAEVAQSPRYKITEKSQAVAFWCDPISGHATLYWYRQILGQGPELLVQFQDESVVDDSQLPKDRFSAERLKGVDSTLKIQPAELGDSAMYLCASSRQGQDGEKLFFGSGTQLSVL.

This rearrangement joins TRBV7-2 to TRBJ1-1; the D gene is possibly TRBD1 (5 bases). The CDR3 has 14 amino acids. Deletions cut 0 bases from V and 3 bases from J, with 8 bases between. CDR1 is SGHTA and CDR2 is FQGNSA in the germline V gene. The DNA for the CDR3 is TGTGCCAGCAGCTTAGCGCGGGGGGACACTGAAGCTTTCTTT. Residues: CASSLARGDTEAFF.

The chain has TRBV7-9 and TRBJ1-2; 7 bases fit TRBD1. The V and J ends lost 5 bases and 0 bases, in that order; junction bases with no gene match: 6. The germline CDR1 and CDR2 sequences are SEHNR and FQNEAQ (reference sequence). This CDR3 region has 15 residues. The CDR3 DNA sequence: TGTGCCAGCAGCGACCGAGGACAGGCTAACTATGGCTACACCTTC. Its protein product is CASSDRGQANYGYTF.

The chain employs TRBV7-9 and TRBJ1-3; unclear D gene. The germline CDR1 and CDR2 sequences are SEHNR and FQNEAQ (reference sequence). This CDR3 is built from 12 residues. V lost 0 bases, J lost 4 bases, and 1 base lay in between. CDR3 nucleotide sequence: TGTGCCAGCAGCTTAGCAGGAAACACCATATATTTT. Translating it yields CASSLAGNTIYF.

J is TRBJ1-1 and V is TRBV29-1; no definite D call. The CDR3 is 9 amino acids. Per germline, CDR1 SQVTM and CDR2 ANQGSEA. The CDR3 DNA sequence: TGCAGTTCTGGGACTGAAGCTTTCTTT. Protein product: CSSGTEAFF.

The V and J genes are TRBV11-2 and TRBJ2-7, with TRBD1 identical over 8 bases. From germline, CDR1 is SGHAT and CDR2 FQNNGV. The CDR3 has 14 residues. The V and J ends lost 5 bases and 3 bases, in that order; junction bases with no gene match: 6. CDR3 DNA sequence: TGTGCCAGCAGCCAGCCCGGACAGGGCTACGAGCAGTACTTC. Protein: CASSQPGQGYEQYF.

The chain joins TRBV6-5 to TRBJ1-1; 7 bases align to TRBD1. After removal of 7 bases from V and 3 bases from J, the junction contained 8 bases not matched to a gene. Germline CDR1 reads MNHEY; CDR2 reads SVGAGI. CDR3 length equals 14 residues. The DNA for the CDR3 is TGTGCCAGCACTCAACAGGGGCCACACACTGAAGCTTTCTTT. This encodes CASTQQGPHTEAFF.

In its sample, this clone was seen a few times. The chain employs TRBV6-5 and TRBJ2-7; D not resolved. The V and J ends lost 2 bases and 6 bases respectively, with 14 bases between them. There are 14 residues in the CDR3. The germline V gene encodes CDR1 MNHEY and CDR2 SVGAGI. CDR3 DNA sequence: TGTGCCAGCAGTTACAGGGCCTCGGCAGGCGAGCAGTACTTC. This sequence encodes CASSYRASAGEQYF.

This clone occurred a few times. The rearrangement uses TRBV15 and TRBJ2-7; 11 nucleotides match TRBD1. V shed 3 bases and J 0 bases; nucleotides not matched to a gene: 1. Germline CDR1 and CDR2: LNHNV and YYDKDF (reference sequence). This CDR3 comprises 15 residues. CDR3 DNA sequence: TGTGCCACCAGCAGCGGGACAGGGGGCTCCTACGAGCAGTACTTC. Protein product: CATSSGTGGSYEQYF.

The genes are TRBV9 and TRBJ1-2, with D possibly being TRBD1 (5 bases). There are 15 residues in the CDR3. V gave up 0 bases and J gave up 4 bases, with 13 bases separating them. From germline, CDR1 is SGDLS and CDR2 YYNGEE. CDR3 sequence: CASSVGLDGGYGYTF. The CDR3 nucleotides are TGTGCCAGCAGCGTAGGTTTGGACGGGGGCTATGGCTACACCTTC.

The V gene is TRBV14, the J gene TRBJ1-1, with D perhaps TRBD1 (6 bases). With 1 base removed from V and 3 bases from J, the gap between germline ends came to 9 bases. This CDR3 is 14 amino acids long. CDR1 is SGHDN, CDR2 FVKESK, per germline. CDR3 DNA sequence: TGTGCCAGCAGCCAAGCGGGGGGGCACACTGAAGCTTTCTTT. Translated, it gives CASSQAGGHTEAFF.

V is TRBV7-8 and J is TRBJ2-2, with 7 bases that match TRBD1. CDR3 length equals 14 residues. The J segment lost 4 bases and the V segment lost 6 bases, leaving 5 bases of the junction unmatched. From germline, CDR1 is SGHVS and CDR2 FQNEAQ. CDR3 sequence: CASRLQGTTGELFF. Here the CDR3 DNA reads TGTGCCAGCAGGTTACAGGGGACCACCGGGGAGCTGTTTTTT.